Shown below are 23 T cell receptor beta chains from a single sample sequenced in a study of cytomegalovirus exposure and HLA in healthy donors. Use of 60 Vbeta and 13 Jbeta primers characterized the PCR. The method was immunoSEQ multiplex PCR; TCRdb's version includes in-frame clones alone and lacks a portion of them. The repertoire holds about 260,000 clones, with approximately 84% as singletons. The sequencing input was PBMCs. The origin of the receptors is a woman between 35 and 50 years old in good health and CMV-seropositive.

V and J are TRBV19 and TRBJ2-3; 7 positions match TRBD1. Unmatched junction bases numbered 4, after V lost 4 bases and J lost 6 bases. Per the germline V gene, CDR1 is LNHDA and CDR2 is SQIVND (reference sequence). CDR3 size: 13 residues. The CDR3 here is CASSKDRSDTQYF. The DNA for the CDR3 is TGTGCCAGTAGTAAGGACAGGTCGGATACGCAGTATTTT.

The gene calls are TRBV6-6 and TRBJ2-1; D is possibly TRBD2 (6 bases). CDR3 length: 13 residues. Germline-derived CDR1 and CDR2 are MNHNY and SVGAGI (reference sequence). V was trimmed by 2 bases and J by 4 bases, leaving 6 bases between them. The CDR3 reads CASSYREYNEQFF. The CDR3 DNA sequence: TGTGCCAGCAGTTACCGGGAGTACAATGAGCAGTTCTTC.

V is TRBV27 and J is TRBJ1-1, with TRBD1 as a possible D gene (6 bases). This CDR3 has 13 residues. The V end was cut by 6 bases, the J end by 4 bases, with 12 bases between. Germline V lookup: CDR1 MNHEY, CDR2 SMNVEV (reference sequence). CDR3 sequence: CASSPQGGTEAFF. The CDR3 DNA follows: TGTGCCAGCAGCCCACAAGGGGGCACTGAAGCTTTCTTT.

The J gene is TRBJ2-7, the V gene TRBV6-5, with TRBD1 identical over 10 bases. Germline CDR1 is MNHEY and CDR2 is SVGAGI. After removal of 6 bases from V and 3 bases from J, the junction contained 8 bases not matched to a gene. The CDR3 covers 15 residues. CDR3 in amino acids: CASSQSGTGVYEQYF. CDR3 coding DNA: TGTGCCAGCAGCCAATCCGGGACAGGGGTCTACGAGCAGTACTTC.

This chain uses TRBV30 with TRBJ1-6, with a tentative D call TRBD1 (6 bases). V was clipped by 5 bases and J by 7 bases, with 6 bases between them. Germline CDR1 and CDR2: GTSNPN and SVGIG (reference sequence). This CDR3 is 11 amino acids long. CDR3 amino acids: CAWDRNSPLHF. The DNA for the CDR3 is TGTGCCTGGGACAGGAATTCACCCCTCCACTTT.

This clone was seen only once. V gene TRBV7-9 combines with J gene TRBJ1-2, with TRBD1 matching over 7 bases. The CDR3 is made up of 16 amino acids. V trimming: 5 bases; J trimming: 4 bases; junction bases outside the gene matches: 13. Germline assignment: CDR1 SEHNR and CDR2 FQNEAQ (reference sequence). CDR3 nucleotides: TGTGCCAGCAGCCCCCTGGGTGTGGGGACAGTCTATGGCTACACCTTC. Its protein is CASSPLGVGTVYGYTF.

The rearrangement joins TRBV30 to TRBJ2-1; possible D gene TRBD2, 6 bases. This CDR3 is built from 17 residues. Looked up from germline, CDR1 is GTSNPN and CDR2 is SVGIG (reference sequence). Between the trimmed V and J ends, which lost 0 bases and 0 bases, there was a span of 15 bases. The CDR3 region is CAWSVTLSGSSYNEQFF. DNA for the CDR3: TGTGCCTGGAGTGTAACCCTATCCGGGAGCTCCTACAATGAGCAGTTCTTC.

This chain joins TRBV4-3 and TRBJ2-1, with D possibly being TRBD1 (6 bases). Germline V gene lookup returns CDR1 LGHNA and CDR2 YSLEER. V lost 5 bases, J lost 5 bases, and 19 bases lay in between. This CDR3 has 16 residues. The CDR3 sequence is CASSVAVYRDHNEQFF. As DNA, the CDR3 is TGCGCCAGCAGCGTCGCAGTATACAGGGATCACAATGAGCAGTTCTTC.

The chain joins TRBV2 to TRBJ2-7; TRBD2 agrees at 7 bases. There are 17 residues in the CDR3. The V and J ends lost 5 bases and 3 bases, in that order; junction bases with no gene match: 16. The V gene's germline CDR1 is SNHLY and CDR2 FYNNEI. CDR3 residues: CASSINLKLAPIYEQYF. DNA of the CDR3: TGTGCCAGCAGTATAAACCTTAAACTAGCGCCCATCTACGAGCAGTACTTC. The entire variable domain, with the rest obtained from reference TRBV2 and TRBJ2-7, is as follows: EPEVTQTPSHQVTQMGQEVILRCVPISNHLYFYWYRQILGQKVEFLVSFYNNEISEKSEIFDDQFSVERPDGSNFTLKIRSTKLEDSAMYFCASSINLKLAPIYEQYFGPGTRLTVT.

This chain links TRBV19 with TRBJ2-7, with 10 bases lining up with TRBD2. The CDR3 loop spans 16 amino acids. Germline V gene data show CDR1 as LNHDA and CDR2 as SQIVND (reference sequence). The trim removed 3 bases at V and 5 bases at J, leaving 10 bases unmatched. CDR3 region: CASSIYPGTSVHEQYF. In DNA, the CDR3 is TGTGCCAGTAGTATTTATCCCGGGACTAGCGTGCACGAGCAGTACTTC. Drawing the rest from reference TRBV19 and TRBJ2-7, the complete variable domain is DGGITQSPKYLFRKEGQNVTLSCEQNLNHDAMYWYRQDPGQGLRLIYYSQIVNDFQKGDIAEGYSVSREKKESFPLTVTSAQKNPTAFYLCASSIYPGTSVHEQYFGPGTRLTVT.

This clone was recorded a few times. V and J are TRBV27 and TRBJ2-2; D may be TRBD1 (6 bases). The CDR3 runs to 14 residues. Germline CDR1 reads MNHEY; CDR2 reads SMNVEV (reference sequence). The V end lost 7 bases, the J end lost 3 bases, and 12 bases lay between the germline ends. The CDR3 nucleotides are TGTGCCAGCACCCTTAACAGGGACACCGGGGAGCTGTTTTTT. Protein product: CASTLNRDTGELFF.

For the CDR3, the DNA is TGTGCCAGCAGCCAGGGACAGGGGAAGGAGACCCAGTACTTC. Translation gives CASSQGQGKETQYF. V usage is TRBV4-2 and J usage is TRBJ2-5; 10 nucleotides line up with TRBD1. The CDR3 is made up of 14 amino acids. The germline CDR1 and CDR2 sequences are LGHNA and YNFKEQ. The J segment lost 5 bases and the V segment lost 3 bases, leaving 3 bases of the junction unmatched.

The chain uses TRBV11-3 and TRBJ2-1; possibly TRBD1 for D (5 bases). Germline V gene data show CDR1 as SGHNT and CDR2 as YENEEA. This CDR3 has 16 residues. Trimming removed 5 bases at V and 6 bases at J, with 20 bases between. CDR3 sequence: CASSGMGQGDSNEQFF. The CDR3 DNA reads TGTGCCAGCAGCGGTATGGGCCAGGGTGATTCCAATGAGCAGTTCTTC.

V gene TRBV30 combines with J gene TRBJ1-2; no definite D call. Germline V gives CDR1 GTSNPN, CDR2 SVGIG (reference sequence). V lost 0 bases and J lost 4, with 9 bases in between. The CDR3 covers 13 residues. The CDR3 DNA reads as TGTGCCTGGAGTGTACTAGCGAGCTATGGCTACACCTTC. Its translation is CAWSVLASYGYTF. The full variable domain, in which reference TRBV30 and TRBJ1-2 provide the parts outside the CDR3, is SQTIHQWPATLVQPVGSPLSLECTVEGTSNPNLYWYRQAAGRGLQLLFYSVGIGQISSEVPQNLSASRPQDRQFILSSKKLLLSDSGFYLCAWSVLASYGYTFGSGTRLTVV.

This clone was seen a few times. The chain uses TRBV7-2 and TRBJ1-2; 7 nucleotides align to TRBD1. This CDR3 is 13 amino acids long. Per germline, CDR1 SGHTA and CDR2 FQGNSA. Losses at the gene ends were 5 bases for V and 8 bases for J; bases not matched to a gene: 8. The CDR3 DNA sequence: TGTGCCAGCAGCCTACCTCCAGGGGGAGGCTACACCTTC. Translated: CASSLPPGGGYTF.

This chain uses TRBV7-2 with TRBJ2-7; the D gene is possibly TRBD2 (5 bases). CDR1 SGHTA and CDR2 FQGNSA come from the germline V gene. The CDR3 is made up of 13 amino acids. V shed 4 bases and J shed 7 bases, with 14 bases lying between them. The DNA for the CDR3 is TGTGCCAGCAGCTCCCCTACCTCGGGGGAGCAGTACTTC. It specifies CASSSPTSGEQYF.

V is TRBV28 and J is TRBJ2-7, with 8 bases matching TRBD2. Unmatched junction bases numbered 6, after V lost 3 bases and J lost 5 bases. CDR3 length equals 14 residues. Per germline, CDR1 MDHEN and CDR2 SYDVKM. DNA of the CDR3: TGTGCCAGCAGTTTTTCGGGAGGGCAGGACGAGCAGTACTTC. Its translation is CASSFSGGQDEQYF.

The rearrangement links TRBV6-6 to TRBJ2-1, with TRBD1 identical over 10 bases. CDR1 and CDR2 from the germline V gene are MNHNY and SVGAGI (reference sequence). The CDR3 covers 15 residues. V dropped 0 bases and J dropped 7; count of bases not matched to a gene: 3. The chain's CDR3 is CASSYSTGGRNEQFF. CDR3 sequence (DNA): TGTGCCAGCAGTTACTCGACAGGGGGCAGGAATGAGCAGTTCTTC.

The chain combines TRBV7-9 with TRBJ2-1, with 9 bases that match TRBD1. J was trimmed by 6 bases and V by 4 bases; bases with no gene match: 10. The CDR3 is 16 amino acids. CDR1 and CDR2 (germline): SEHNR, FQNEAQ (reference sequence). The CDR3 DNA follows: TGTGCCAGCAGCTCGTCGGACAGGGGATGGGGCAATGAGCAGTTCTTC. Encoded protein: CASSSSDRGWGNEQFF.

The chain is built from TRBV4-3 and TRBJ1-4, with 9 bases aligning to TRBD1. CDR3 size: 21 residues. Trimming cost V 3 bases and J 0 bases; bases outside gene matches: 17. The germline CDR1 and CDR2 sequences are LGHNA and YSLEER. Written as DNA, the CDR3 is TGCGCCAGCAGCCAGGAGTTGGACAGGGGACAGATTTATGCAACTAATGAAAAACTGTTTTTT. Translation: CASSQELDRGQIYATNEKLFF.

This chain uses TRBV19 with TRBJ2-7; 7 positions match TRBD1. The germline V gene has CDR1 LNHDA and CDR2 SQIVND (reference sequence). V was pared by 5 bases and J by 0 bases, with 7 bases of the junction left unmatched. The CDR3 has 15 residues. In DNA form, the CDR3 reads TGTGCCAGTAGTTCGCCGGGACAGAGCTCCTACGAGCAGTACTTC. Its protein is CASSSPGQSSYEQYF. The complete variable domain, with remaining parts taken from reference TRBV19 and TRBJ2-7, reads DGGITQSPKYLFRKEGQNVTLSCEQNLNHDAMYWYRQDPGQGLRLIYYSQIVNDFQKGDIAEGYSVSREKKESFPLTVTSAQKNPTAFYLCASSSPGQSSYEQYFGPGTRLTVT.

V usage is TRBV28 and J usage is TRBJ1-6; 7 nucleotides match TRBD1. Unmatched junction bases numbered 3, after V lost 4 bases and J lost 0 bases. From germline, CDR1 is MDHEN and CDR2 SYDVKM. The CDR3 is 16 amino acids. The CDR3 bases are TGTGCCAGCAGTTCCGCAGGGGGCTCCTATAATTCACCCCTCCACTTT. Translation: CASSSAGGSYNSPLHF. Drawing the rest from reference TRBV28 and TRBJ1-6, the complete variable domain is DVKVTQSSRYLVKRTGEKVFLECVQDMDHENMFWYRQDPGLGLRLIYFSYDVKMKEKGDIPEGYSVSREKKERFSLILESASTNQTSMYLCASSSAGGSYNSPLHFGNGTRLTVT.

V usage is TRBV5-1 and J usage is TRBJ2-5; a weak D match, TRBD1 (5 bases). CDR3 length equals 16 residues. Trimming took 3 bases from V and 2 from J, leaving 17 bases between them. Germline CDR1 and CDR2: SGHRS and YFSETQ. The CDR3 loop is CASSSGVGQGQETQYF. CDR3 in DNA: TGCGCCAGCAGCTCAGGCGTGGGGCAGGGACAAGAGACCCAGTACTTC.